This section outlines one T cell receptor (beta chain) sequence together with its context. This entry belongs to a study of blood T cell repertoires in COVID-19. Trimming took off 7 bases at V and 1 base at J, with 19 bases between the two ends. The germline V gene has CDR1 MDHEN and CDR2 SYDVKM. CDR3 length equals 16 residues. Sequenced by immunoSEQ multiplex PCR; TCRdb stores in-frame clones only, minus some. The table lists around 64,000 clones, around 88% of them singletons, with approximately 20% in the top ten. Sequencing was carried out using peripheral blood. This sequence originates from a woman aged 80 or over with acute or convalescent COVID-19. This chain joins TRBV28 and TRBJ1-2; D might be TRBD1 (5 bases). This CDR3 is CASTNDRRDINYGYTF. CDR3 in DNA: TGTGCCAGCACTAACGACAGAAGGGATATTAACTATGGCTACACCTTC.